Below, 14 T cell receptor beta chains from the same sample are listed, as sequenced in a study of cytomegalovirus exposure and HLA in healthy donors. The primer mix had 60 Vbeta and 13 Jbeta primers. Using immunoSEQ multiplex PCR, the repertoire was profiled, and TCRdb retains in-frame clones only, with some absent. The sample records about 200,000 clones, about 78% being singletons. Sequenced: PBMCs. Receptors were obtained from a male donor in good health and CMV-seronegative.

This chain joins TRBV7-9 and TRBJ1-2, with D possibly matching TRBD1 (5 bases). Germline V gives CDR1 SEHNR, CDR2 FQNEAQ (reference sequence). V dropped 1 base and J dropped 4 bases, with 16 bases sitting between them. The CDR3 covers 16 residues. The CDR3 nucleotides read TGTGCCAGCAGCTTAGTTTCGGGGACTCTGGTCTATGGCTACACCTTC. This gives the protein CASSLVSGTLVYGYTF. Full variable domain (outside the CDR3, taken from reference TRBV7-9 and TRBJ1-2): DTGVSQNPRHKITKRGQNVTFRCDPISEHNRLYWYRQTLGQGPEFLTYFQNEAQLEKSRLLSDRFSAERPKGSFSTLEIQRTEQGDSAMYLCASSLVSGTLVYGYTFGSGTRLTVV.

The gene calls are TRBV5-1 and TRBJ2-5, with TRBD1 as a possible D gene (6 bases). The CDR3 is made up of 14 amino acids. V was pared by 6 bases and J by 5 bases, with 17 bases between. Germline CDR1 is SGHRS and CDR2 is YFSETQ. The chain's CDR3 is CASKPQARGETQYF. For the CDR3, the DNA is TGCGCCAGCAAGCCCCAAGCAAGGGGGGAGACCCAGTACTTC.

The V gene is TRBV25-1, the J gene TRBJ1-2; TRBD1 agrees at 7 bases. Germline-derived CDR1 and CDR2 are MGHDK and SYGVNS. This CDR3 has 14 amino acids. Germline trimming cut 6 bases from V and 5 bases from J; bases unmatched to any gene: 9. The DNA of the CDR3 is TGTGCCAGCAGCCCGCCGGGACAGCGATATGGCTACACCTTC. It encodes CASSPPGQRYGYTF.

V gene TRBV5-3 combines with J gene TRBJ1-5; 11 nucleotides line up with TRBD1. TRBV5-3 is identified as an open reading frame with a role that is uncertain. V lost 7 bases and J lost 5; bases outside the gene matches: 5. The length of the CDR3 is 14 residues. Here the CDR3 DNA reads TGTGCCAGACCCGTGGACAGGGGGCATCAGCCCCAGCATTTT. This codes for CARPVDRGHQPQHF.

This sequence joins TRBV11-2 and TRBJ1-1; 7 bases map to TRBD1. V lost 11 bases, J lost 4 bases, and 4 bases stayed unmatched. Germline V CDR1 and CDR2: SGHAT, FQNNGV. This CDR3 contains 11 residues. In DNA, the CDR3 is TGTGCCGTTCAGGGGGGCACTGAAGCTTTCTTT. The encoded protein is CAVQGGTEAFF. The full variable domain, its missing parts supplied by reference TRBV11-2 and TRBJ1-1, is EAGVAQSPRYKIIEKRQSVAFWCNPISGHATLYWYQQILGQGPKLLIQFQNNGVVDDSQLPKDRFSAERLKGVDSTLKIQPAKLEDSAVYLCAVQGGTEAFFGQGTRLTVV.

The chain employs TRBV2 and TRBJ2-1; 13 bases are a match to TRBD2. The CDR3 extends over 15 amino acids. Germline trimming cut 9 bases from V and 7 bases from J; bases unmatched to any gene: 9. CDR1 and CDR2 (germline): SNHLY, FYNNEI. The CDR3 spells CASEIPTSGRNEQFF. The CDR3, as DNA: TGTGCCAGTGAAATCCCGACTAGCGGGAGGAATGAGCAGTTCTTC.

For the CDR3, the DNA is TGTGCCAGCAGCCCATATGGGGGGACGCAGTATTTT. Its protein product is CASSPYGGTQYF. The rearrangement joins TRBV7-2 to TRBJ2-3; the D gene is possibly TRBD2 (6 bases). Germline V lookup: CDR1 SGHTA, CDR2 FQGNSA. The CDR3 extends over 12 amino acids. V lost 5 bases and J lost 9, with 12 bases in between.

V is TRBV6-6 and J is TRBJ1-2; 8 nucleotides align to TRBD1. Looked up from germline, CDR1 is MNHNY and CDR2 is SVGAGI (reference sequence). V lost 6 bases to trimming and J lost 3 bases; unmatched junction nucleotides: 6. CDR3 length: 14 amino acids. The DNA for the CDR3 is TGTGCCAGCAGCCGAGACAGGGGTGACTATGGCTACACCTTC. Residues: CASSRDRGDYGYTF.

This sequence joins TRBV7-9 and TRBJ2-5; D perhaps matches TRBD1 (6 bases). Germline CDR1 is SEHNR and CDR2 is FQNEAQ (reference sequence). This CDR3 contains 17 residues. Trimming stripped 1 base from V and 4 bases from J, with 19 bases between. The DNA for the CDR3 is TGTGCCAGCAGCTTAGTGTTAGGACAGCGGCTAGGAGAGACCCAGTACTTC. Its translation: CASSLVLGQRLGETQYF.

The rearrangement joins TRBV6-5 to TRBJ2-7, with D maybe TRBD1 (6 bases). The length of the CDR3 is 15 residues. Germline assignment: CDR1 MNHEY and CDR2 SVGAGI. V lost 4 bases to trimming and J lost 4 bases, with 17 bases between them. The CDR3, as DNA: TGTGCCAGCAGTTCCAGGGGTCTGGTGGTATACGAGCAGTACTTC. Translation gives CASSSRGLVVYEQYF.

The V gene is TRBV28, the J gene TRBJ1-1, with unresolved D. There are 12 residues in the CDR3. Germline CDR1 and CDR2: MDHEN and SYDVKM. V lost 2 bases and J lost 8, with 9 bases in between. CDR3 coding DNA: TGTGCCAGCAGTTTAGGAGGCTGGGAAGCTTTCTTT. Its protein product is CASSLGGWEAFF.

The chain employs TRBV9 and TRBJ2-3; 8 bases align to TRBD2. Germline V lookup: CDR1 SGDLS, CDR2 YYNGEE. The V segment lost 0 bases and the J segment 2 bases; nucleotides outside the gene matches: 8. CDR3 length equals 17 residues. As DNA, the CDR3 is TGTGCCAGCAGCGTAGTTGAAGCGGGAGTCATCACAGATACGCAGTATTTT. Its protein product is CASSVVEAGVITDTQYF.

V and J are TRBV5-4 and TRBJ1-1; 9 bases agree with TRBD1. The germline V gene encodes CDR1 SGHNT and CDR2 YYREEE (reference sequence). This CDR3 is built from 17 residues. J gave up 4 bases and V 4 bases, and 14 bases lay outside the gene matches. The CDR3 DNA sequence: TGTGCCAGCAGCGGATCACAGGGGGCGGGGGGTGGCACTGAAGCTTTCTTT. This sequence encodes CASSGSQGAGGGTEAFF.

J is TRBJ1-6 and V is TRBV5-1; 12 positions agree with TRBD1. There are 16 residues in the CDR3. From germline, CDR1 is SGHRS and CDR2 YFSETQ. The V and J ends lost 4 bases and 6 bases, in that order; junction bases with no gene match: 5. The CDR3 here is CASSDRDRGPNSPLHF. For the CDR3, the DNA is TGCGCCAGCAGCGACCGGGACAGGGGGCCTAATTCACCCCTCCACTTT.